The clone carrying this T cell receptor (beta chain) was observed at least ten times. From germline, CDR1 is SGHTA and CDR2 FQGNSA. The CDR3 covers 15 residues. V trimming: 7 bases; J trimming: 6 bases; junction bases outside the gene matches: 12. The data are from a study of T cells in Graves' hyperthyroidism and ophthalmopathy. From RNA transcripts, TCR beta CDR3 regions were amplified. The TCR CDR3 first-round RT-PCR relied on the HTBI primer set. TCRdb redid the calling of the multiplex PCR reads with MiXCR, one entry per CDR3 protein. The data contain 500,000 to 650,000 distinct CDR3 sequences, about 45% of them singletons.

J is TRBJ2-7 and V is TRBV7-2, with TRBD1 matching 10 bases. The clonotype originates from an adult woman with Graves' disease, either hyperthyroidism or ophthalmopathy (not recorded which). Sequencing input: peripheral blood or thyroid tissue (not recorded which). DNA of the CDR3: TGTGCCAGCACTAGACCGGGACAGGGGAGAGTCGAGCAGTACTTC. The encoded protein is CASTRPGQGRVEQYF. The full variable domain, with the rest looked up from reference TRBV7-2 and TRBJ2-7, is GAGVSQSPSNKVTEKGKDVELRCDPISGHTALYWYRQSLGQGLEFLIYFQGNSAPDKSGLPSDRFSAERTGGSVSTLTIQRTQQEDSAVYLCASTRPGQGRVEQYFGPGTRLTVT.